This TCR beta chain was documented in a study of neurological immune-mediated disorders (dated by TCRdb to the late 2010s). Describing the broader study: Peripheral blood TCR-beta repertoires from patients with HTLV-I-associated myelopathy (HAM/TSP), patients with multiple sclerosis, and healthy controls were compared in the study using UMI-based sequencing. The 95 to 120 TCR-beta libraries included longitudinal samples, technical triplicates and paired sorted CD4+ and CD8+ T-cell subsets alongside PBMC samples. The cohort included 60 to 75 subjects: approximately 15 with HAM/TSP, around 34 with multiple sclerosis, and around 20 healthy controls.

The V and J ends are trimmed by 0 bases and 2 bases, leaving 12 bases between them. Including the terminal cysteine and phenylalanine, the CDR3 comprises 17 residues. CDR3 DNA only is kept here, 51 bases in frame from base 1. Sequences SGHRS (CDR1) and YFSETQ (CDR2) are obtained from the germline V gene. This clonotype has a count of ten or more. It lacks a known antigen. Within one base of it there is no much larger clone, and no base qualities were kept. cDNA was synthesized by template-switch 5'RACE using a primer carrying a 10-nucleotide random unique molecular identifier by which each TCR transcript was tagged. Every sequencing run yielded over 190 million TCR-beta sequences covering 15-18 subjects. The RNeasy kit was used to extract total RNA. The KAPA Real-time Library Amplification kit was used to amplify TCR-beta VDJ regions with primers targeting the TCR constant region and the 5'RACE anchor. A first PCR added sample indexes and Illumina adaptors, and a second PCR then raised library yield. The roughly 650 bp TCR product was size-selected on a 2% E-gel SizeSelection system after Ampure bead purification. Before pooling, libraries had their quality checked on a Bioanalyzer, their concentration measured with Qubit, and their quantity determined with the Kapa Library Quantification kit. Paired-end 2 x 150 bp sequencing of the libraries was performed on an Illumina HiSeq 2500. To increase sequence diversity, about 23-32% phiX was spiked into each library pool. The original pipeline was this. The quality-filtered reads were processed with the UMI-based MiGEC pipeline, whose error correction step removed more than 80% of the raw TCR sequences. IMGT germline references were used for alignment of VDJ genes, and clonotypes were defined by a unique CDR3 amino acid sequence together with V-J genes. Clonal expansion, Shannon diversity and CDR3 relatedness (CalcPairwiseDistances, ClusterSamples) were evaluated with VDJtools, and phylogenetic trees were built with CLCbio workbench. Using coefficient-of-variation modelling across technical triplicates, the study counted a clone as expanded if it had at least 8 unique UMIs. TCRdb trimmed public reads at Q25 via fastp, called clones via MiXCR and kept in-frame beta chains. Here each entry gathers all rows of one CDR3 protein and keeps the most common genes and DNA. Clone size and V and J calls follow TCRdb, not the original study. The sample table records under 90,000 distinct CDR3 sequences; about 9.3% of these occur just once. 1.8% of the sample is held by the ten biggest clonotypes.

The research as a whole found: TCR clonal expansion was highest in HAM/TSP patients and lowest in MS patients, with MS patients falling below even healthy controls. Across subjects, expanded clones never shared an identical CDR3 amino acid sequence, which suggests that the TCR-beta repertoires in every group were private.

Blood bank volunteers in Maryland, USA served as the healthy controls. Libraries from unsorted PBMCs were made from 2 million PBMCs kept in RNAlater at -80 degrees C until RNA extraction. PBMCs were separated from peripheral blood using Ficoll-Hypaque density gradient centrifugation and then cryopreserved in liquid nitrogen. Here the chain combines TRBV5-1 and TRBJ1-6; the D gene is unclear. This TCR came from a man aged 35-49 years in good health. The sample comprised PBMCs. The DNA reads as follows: TGCGCCAGCAGCTTGGACCGAGGTACAGCCTATAATTCACCCCTCCACTTT. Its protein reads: CASSLDRGTAYNSPLHF.